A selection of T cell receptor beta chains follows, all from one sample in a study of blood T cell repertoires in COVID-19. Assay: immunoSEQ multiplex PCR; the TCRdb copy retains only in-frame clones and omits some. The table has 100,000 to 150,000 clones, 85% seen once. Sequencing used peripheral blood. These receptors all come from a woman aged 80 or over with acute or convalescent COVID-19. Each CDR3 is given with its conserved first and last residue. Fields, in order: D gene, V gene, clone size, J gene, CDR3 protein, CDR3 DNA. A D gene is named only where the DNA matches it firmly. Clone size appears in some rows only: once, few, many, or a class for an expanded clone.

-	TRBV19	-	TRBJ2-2	CASSIGRTNTGELFF	TGTGCCAGTAGTATAGGGCGGACGAACACCGGGGAGCTGTTTTTT
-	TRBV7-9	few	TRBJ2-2	CASSLILAHGELFF	TGTGCCAGCAGCTTAATCCTAGCCCACGGGGAGCTGTTTTTT
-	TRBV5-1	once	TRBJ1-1	CASGLGFGVNTEAFF	TGCGCCAGCGGCCTGGGTTTTGGAGTGAACACTGAAGCTTTCTTT
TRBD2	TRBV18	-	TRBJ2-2	CASSSSGGSTGELFF	TGTGCCAGCTCATCTAGCGGGGGATCCACCGGGGAGCTGTTTTTT
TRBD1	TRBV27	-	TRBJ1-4	CASATGPTNEKLFF	TGTGCCAGCGCGACAGGGCCAACTAATGAAAAACTGTTTTTT
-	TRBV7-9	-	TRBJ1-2	CASSAVLHYGYTF	TGTGCCAGCTCCGCGGTCCTCCACTATGGCTACACCTTC
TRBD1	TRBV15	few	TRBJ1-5	CATSRDRVNSFLQPQHF	TGTGCCACCAGCAGGGACAGGGTTAATTCTTTTTTACAGCCCCAGCATTTT
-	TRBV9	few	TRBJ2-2	CASSVPGSGELFF	TGTGCCAGCAGCGTCCCAGGGTCGGGGGAGCTGTTTTTT
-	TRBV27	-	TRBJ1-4	CASKRDRAFEKLFF	TGTGCCAGCAAAAGAGACAGAGCGTTTGAAAAACTGTTTTTT
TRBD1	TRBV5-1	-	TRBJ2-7	CASSSTGGTYEQYF	TGCGCCAGCAGCTCGACAGGGGGAACCTACGAGCAGTACTTC
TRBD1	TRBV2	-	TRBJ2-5	CASSSTGRKTQYF	TGTGCCAGCAGTTCGACAGGGCGGAAGACCCAGTACTTC
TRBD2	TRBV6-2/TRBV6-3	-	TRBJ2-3	CASSYPRKTSGARGTDTQYF	TGTGCCAGCAGTTACCCGCGAAAGACTAGCGGGGCCCGGGGCACAGATACGCAGTATTTT
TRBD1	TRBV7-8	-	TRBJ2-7	CASSFGTGSYEQYF	TGTGCCAGCAGCTTCGGGACAGGATCCTACGAGCAGTACTTC
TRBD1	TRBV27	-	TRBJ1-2	CASSWDREGVYGYTF	TGTGCCAGCAGTTGGGACAGGGAAGGAGTATATGGCTACACCTTC
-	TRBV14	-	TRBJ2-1	CASSQVVARQFF	TGTGCCAGCAGCCAAGTAGTCGCAAGGCAGTTCTTC
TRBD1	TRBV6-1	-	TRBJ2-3	CASSEMDRVADTQYF	TGTGCCAGCAGTGAAATGGACAGGGTCGCAGATACGCAGTATTTT
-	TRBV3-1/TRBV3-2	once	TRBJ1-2	CASSQGARGGSTF	TGTGCCAGCAGCCAAGGAGCTCGGGGGGGCTCCACCTTC
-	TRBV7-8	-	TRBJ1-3	CASSSHFIQGTIYF	TGTGCCAGCAGCTCACACTTTATACAGGGCACCATATATTTT
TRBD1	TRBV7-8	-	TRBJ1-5	CASSLGPPGQSNQPQHF	TGTGCCAGCAGCTTAGGCCCACCGGGACAGTCGAATCAGCCCCAGCATTTT
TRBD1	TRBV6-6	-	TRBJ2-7	CASSYGQGSTYEQYF	TGTGCCAGCAGTTACGGACAGGGGTCCACCTACGAGCAGTACTTC
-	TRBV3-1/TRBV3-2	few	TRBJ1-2	CASSQESGAIGYTF	TGTGCCAGCAGCCAAGAATCAGGGGCTATCGGCTACACCTTC
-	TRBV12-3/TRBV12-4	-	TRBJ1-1	CASTRTENTEAFF	TGTGCCAGCACCCGGACAGAGAACACTGAAGCTTTCTTT
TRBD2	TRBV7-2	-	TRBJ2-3	CASSLRSGGARSTDTQYF	TGTGCCAGCAGCTTACGTAGCGGGGGGGCCCGAAGCACAGATACGCAGTATTTT
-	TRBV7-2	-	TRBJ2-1	CASSRRGGYNEQFF	TGTGCCAGCAGCAGGAGGGGGGGATACAATGAGCAGTTCTTC
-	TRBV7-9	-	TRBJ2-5	CASSLGFERQETQYF	TGTGCCAGCAGCTTAGGATTTGAACGGCAAGAGACCCAGTACTTC
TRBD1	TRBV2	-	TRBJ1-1	CASNEGTGGFTEAFF	TGTGCCAGCAATGAAGGGACAGGGGGTTTCACTGAAGCTTTCTTT
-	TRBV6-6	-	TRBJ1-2	CASSSQSQQGSGYTF	TGTGCCAGCAGTTCCCAATCCCAGCAGGGATCGGGCTACACCTTC
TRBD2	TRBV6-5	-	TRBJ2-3	CASRDPRAGGDTQYF	TGTGCCAGCAGGGATCCGCGGGCCGGGGGGGATACGCAGTATTTT
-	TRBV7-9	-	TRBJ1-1	CASSLLQSTEAFF	TGTGCCAGCAGCTTACTACAGAGCACTGAAGCTTTCTTT
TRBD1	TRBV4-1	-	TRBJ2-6	CASSQASGQGISGANVLTF	TGCGCCAGCAGCCAAGCCTCGGGACAGGGTATTTCTGGGGCCAACGTCCTGACTTTC
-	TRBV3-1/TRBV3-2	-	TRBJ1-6	CASSPPGDSPLHF	TGTGCCAGCAGCCCCCCAGGGGATTCACCCCTCCACTTT
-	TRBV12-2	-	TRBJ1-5	CASRSPDRLEQPQHF	TGTGCAAGTCGCTCACCAGACAGGCTGGAACAGCCCCAGCATTTT
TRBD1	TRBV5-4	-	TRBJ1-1	CASSLAGHRGRTEAFF	TGTGCCAGCAGCTTGGCCGGCCACAGGGGTAGGACTGAAGCTTTCTTT
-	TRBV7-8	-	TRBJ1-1	CASSLGHANTEAFF	TGTGCCAGCAGCTTAGGACACGCGAACACTGAAGCTTTCTTT
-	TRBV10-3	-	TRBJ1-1	CAISESRAGEAFF	TGTGCCATCAGTGAGTCCCGGGCGGGCGAAGCTTTCTTT
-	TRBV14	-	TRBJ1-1	CASRQGLSTEAFF	TGTGCCAGCAGACAGGGTCTGAGCACTGAAGCTTTCTTT
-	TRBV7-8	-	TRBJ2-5	CASRLGGFQETQYF	TGTGCCAGCAGGCTCGGCGGGTTCCAAGAGACCCAGTACTTC
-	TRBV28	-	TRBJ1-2	CASNPSLGGAYGYTF	TGTGCCAGCAACCCCTCCCTGGGGGGGGCCTATGGCTACACCTTC
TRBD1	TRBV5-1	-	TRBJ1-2	CASSFTGPGQGANTF	TGCGCCAGCAGCTTCACAGGCCCGGGACAGGGGGCAAACACCTTC
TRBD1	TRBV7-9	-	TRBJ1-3	CASSYPTGGVRNTIYF	TGTGCCAGCAGCTACCCCACAGGGGGTGTCCGAAACACCATATATTTT
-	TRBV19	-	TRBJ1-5	CASSMPARLSSNQPQHF	TGTGCCAGTAGTATGCCGGCGAGACTTTCCAGCAATCAGCCCCAGCATTTT
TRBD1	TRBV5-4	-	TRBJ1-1	CASSLEGARSNTEAFF	TGTGCCAGCAGCTTGGAGGGGGCGAGGTCGAACACTGAAGCTTTCTTT
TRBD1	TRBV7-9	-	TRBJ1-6	CASSLAPGQGKSPLHF	TGTGCCAGCAGCTTAGCTCCTGGACAGGGAAAATCACCCCTCCACTTT
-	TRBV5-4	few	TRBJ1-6	CASSVGHVNSPLHF	TGTGCCAGCAGCGTCGGACATGTTAATTCACCCCTCCACTTT
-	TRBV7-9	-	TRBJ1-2	CASSPGMEGYGYTF	TGTGCCAGCAGTCCAGGAATGGAGGGCTATGGCTACACCTTC
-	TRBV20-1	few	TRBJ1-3	CSASEGPRNTIYF	TGCAGTGCTAGTGAGGGCCCGCGAAACACCATATATTTT
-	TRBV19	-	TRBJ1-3	CASMGGAYSGNTIYF	TGTGCCAGTATGGGGGGTGCCTACTCTGGAAACACCATATATTTT
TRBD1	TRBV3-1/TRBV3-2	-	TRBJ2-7	CASSLRGNSYEQYF	TGTGCCAGCAGCCTCAGGGGGAATAGCTACGAGCAGTACTTC
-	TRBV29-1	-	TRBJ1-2	CSVEDSRIYGYTF	TGCAGCGTTGAGGACAGTCGGATCTATGGCTACACCTTC
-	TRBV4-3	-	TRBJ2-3	CASSLRRRDTQYF	TGCGCCAGCAGCTTGCGACGGAGGGATACGCAGTATTTT
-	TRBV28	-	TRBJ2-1	CASSSTGYNEQFF	TGTGCCAGCAGTTCCACCGGGTACAATGAGCAGTTCTTC
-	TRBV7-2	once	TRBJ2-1	CASSLGPANYNEQFF	TGTGCCAGCAGCTTAGGTCCAGCGAACTACAATGAGCAGTTCTTC
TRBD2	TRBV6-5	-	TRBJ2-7	CASKRGVGYEQYF	TGTGCCAGCAAGCGGGGGGTCGGGTACGAGCAGTACTTC
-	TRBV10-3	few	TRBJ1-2	CAISSLGIRGVGYTF	TGTGCCATCTCATCGTTGGGGATCCGGGGGGTCGGCTACACCTTC
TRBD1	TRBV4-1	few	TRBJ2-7	CASSPGQGSYEQYF	TGCGCCAGCAGTCCGGGACAGGGTTCTTACGAGCAGTACTTC
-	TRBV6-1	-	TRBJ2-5	CASSEAVRETQYF	TGTGCCAGCAGTGAAGCAGTTAGAGAGACCCAGTACTTC
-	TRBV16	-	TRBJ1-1	CASSQWGGGVTFF	TGTGCCAGCAGCCAATGGGGAGGGGGAGTTACTTTCTTT